This T cell receptor beta chain was sequenced in a study of OX40 agonist ivuxolimab in advanced cancers. Study conclusions and caveats: Low clonal expansion, among the lowest seen, marked partial responders at 0.1-3.0 mg/kg.

Looked up from germline, CDR1 is SGHNT and CDR2 is YYREEE (reference sequence). Trimming removed 4 bases from V and 4 bases from J, with 20 bases in between. The CDR3 is 16 residues long. Comments on this clone: Its antigen is still unknown.

Assay used: immunoSEQ multiplex PCR; TCRdb lists only in-frame clones, some missing. The sample consists of under 70,000 clones, around 87% of them appearing once. Here the sequenced sample was CD4+ or CD8+ T cells sorted from blood, taken in a trial of the OX40 agonist ivuxolimab. The clonotype was recovered from an adult with an advanced solid tumor such as melanoma, head and neck, liver or kidney cancer. The chain is built from TRBV5-4 and TRBJ1-2, with D possibly matching TRBD1 (5 bases). CDR3 bases: TGTGCCAGCAGCGCCTCGACAGACGCGGTCGGCTATGGCTACACCTTC. Its translation: CASSASTDAVGYGYTF.